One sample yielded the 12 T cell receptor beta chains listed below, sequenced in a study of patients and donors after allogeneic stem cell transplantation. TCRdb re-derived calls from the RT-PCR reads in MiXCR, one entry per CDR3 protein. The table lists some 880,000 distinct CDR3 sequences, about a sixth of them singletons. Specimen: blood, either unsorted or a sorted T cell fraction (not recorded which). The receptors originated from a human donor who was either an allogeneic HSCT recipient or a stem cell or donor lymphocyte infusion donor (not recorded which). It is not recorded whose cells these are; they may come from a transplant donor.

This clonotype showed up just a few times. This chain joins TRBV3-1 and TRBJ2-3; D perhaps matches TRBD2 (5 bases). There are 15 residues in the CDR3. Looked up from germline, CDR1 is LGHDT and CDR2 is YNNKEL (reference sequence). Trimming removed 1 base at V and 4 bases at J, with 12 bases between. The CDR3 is CASSQVASPADTQYF. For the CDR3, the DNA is TGTGCCAGCAGCCAAGTAGCTAGCCCGGCAGATACGCAGTATTTT.

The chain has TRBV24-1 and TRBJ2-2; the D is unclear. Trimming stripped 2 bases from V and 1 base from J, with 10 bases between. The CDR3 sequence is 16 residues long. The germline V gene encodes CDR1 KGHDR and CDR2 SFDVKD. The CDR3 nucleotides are TGTGCCACCAGTGATTCCGGGCTACTGAACACCGGGGAGCTGTTTTTT. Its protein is CATSDSGLLNTGELFF.

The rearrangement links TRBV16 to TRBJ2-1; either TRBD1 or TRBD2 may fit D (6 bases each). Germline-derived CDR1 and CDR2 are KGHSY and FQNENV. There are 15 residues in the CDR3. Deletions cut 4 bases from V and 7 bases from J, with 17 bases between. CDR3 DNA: TGTGCCAGCAGCCCACCCCCGGGGGCGAGGAATGAGCAGTTCTTC. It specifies CASSPPPGARNEQFF.

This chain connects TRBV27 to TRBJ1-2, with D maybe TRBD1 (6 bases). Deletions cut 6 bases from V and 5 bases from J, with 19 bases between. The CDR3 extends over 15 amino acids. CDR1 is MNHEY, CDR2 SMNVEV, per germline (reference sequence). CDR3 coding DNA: TGTGCCAGCAGGATAAACTACAGGGAGGGGTATGGCTACACCTTC. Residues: CASRINYREGYGYTF.

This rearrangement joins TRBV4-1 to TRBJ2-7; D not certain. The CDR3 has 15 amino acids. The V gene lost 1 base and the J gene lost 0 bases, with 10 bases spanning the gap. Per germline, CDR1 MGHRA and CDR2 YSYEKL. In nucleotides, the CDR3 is TGCGCCAGCAGCCAAGTCGCACTATCCTCCTACGAGCAGTACTTC. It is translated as CASSQVALSSYEQYF.

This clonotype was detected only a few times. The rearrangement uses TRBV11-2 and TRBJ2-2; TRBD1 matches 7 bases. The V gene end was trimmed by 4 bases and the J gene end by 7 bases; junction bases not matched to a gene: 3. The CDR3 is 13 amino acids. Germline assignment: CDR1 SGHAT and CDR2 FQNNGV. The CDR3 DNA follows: TGTGCCAGCAGCTCTGGGACAGTCGGGGAGCTGTTTTTT. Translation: CASSSGTVGELFF.

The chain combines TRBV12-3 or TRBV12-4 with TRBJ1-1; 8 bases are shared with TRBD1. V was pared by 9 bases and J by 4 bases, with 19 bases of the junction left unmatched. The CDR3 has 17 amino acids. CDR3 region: CASTPLEPHRGSTEAFF. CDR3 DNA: TGTGCCAGTACGCCCCTGGAACCGCACAGGGGGAGCACTGAAGCTTTCTTT.

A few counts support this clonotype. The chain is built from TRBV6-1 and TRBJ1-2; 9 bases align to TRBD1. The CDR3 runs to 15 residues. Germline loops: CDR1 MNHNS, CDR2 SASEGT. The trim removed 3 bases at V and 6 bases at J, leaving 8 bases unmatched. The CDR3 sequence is CASSEREQGANGYTF. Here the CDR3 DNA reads TGTGCCAGCAGTGAGCGGGAACAGGGGGCCAATGGCTACACCTTC.

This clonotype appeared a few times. The CDR3 sequence is CASSLGTANNEKLFF. As DNA, the CDR3 is TGTGCCAGCAGCTTGGGGACGGCGAATAATGAAAAACTGTTTTTT. This chain joins TRBV7-9 and TRBJ1-4; D possibly corresponds to TRBD1 (5 bases). Trimming pared 3 bases from V and 4 bases from J, leaving 12 bases between. Germline V lookup: CDR1 SEHNR, CDR2 FQNEAQ (reference sequence). The CDR3 runs to 15 residues. The full variable domain, rest sourced from reference TRBV7-9 and TRBJ1-4, is DTGVSQNPRHKITKRGQNVTFRCDPISEHNRLYWYRQTLGQGPEFLTYFQNEAQLEKSRLLSDRFSAERPKGSFSTLEIQRTEQGDSAMYLCASSLGTANNEKLFFGSGTQLSVL.

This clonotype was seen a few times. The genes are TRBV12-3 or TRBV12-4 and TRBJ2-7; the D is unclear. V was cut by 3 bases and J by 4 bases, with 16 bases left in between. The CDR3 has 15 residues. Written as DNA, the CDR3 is TGTGCCAGCAGTTTCGGACGGCAAACTTGGTACGAGCAGTACTTC. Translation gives CASSFGRQTWYEQYF.

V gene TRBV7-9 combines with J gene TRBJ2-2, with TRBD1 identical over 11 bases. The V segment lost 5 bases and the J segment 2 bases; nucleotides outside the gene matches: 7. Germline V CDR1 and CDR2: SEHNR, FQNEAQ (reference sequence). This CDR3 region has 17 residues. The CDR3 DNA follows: TGTGCCAGCAGCCCGGACAGGGGGCGAAGTAACACCGGGGAGCTGTTTTTT. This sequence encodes CASSPDRGRSNTGELFF.

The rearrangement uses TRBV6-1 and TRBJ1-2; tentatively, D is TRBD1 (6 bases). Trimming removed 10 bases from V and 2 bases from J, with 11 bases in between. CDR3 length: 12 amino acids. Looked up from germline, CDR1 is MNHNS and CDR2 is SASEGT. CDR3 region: CAIPTGNYGYTF. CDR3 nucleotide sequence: TGTGCCATCCCGACAGGCAACTATGGCTACACCTTC.